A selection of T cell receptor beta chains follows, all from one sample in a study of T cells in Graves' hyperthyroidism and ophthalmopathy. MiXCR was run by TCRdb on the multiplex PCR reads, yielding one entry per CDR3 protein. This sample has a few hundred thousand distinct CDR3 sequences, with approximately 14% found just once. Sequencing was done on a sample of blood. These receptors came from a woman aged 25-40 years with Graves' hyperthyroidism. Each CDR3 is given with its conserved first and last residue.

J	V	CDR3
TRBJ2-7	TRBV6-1	CASRRGTSRTYEQYF
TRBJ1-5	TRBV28	CASSPSGSSNQPQHF
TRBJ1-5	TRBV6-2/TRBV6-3	CASSPGVYNQPQHF
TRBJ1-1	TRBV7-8	CASSFQGHTEAFF
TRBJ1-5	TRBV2	CASSELSDNQPQHF
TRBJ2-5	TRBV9	CASSDGQGSETQYF
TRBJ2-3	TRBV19	CASSITARLTDTQYF
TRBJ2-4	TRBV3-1	CASSQEPSGIDIQYF
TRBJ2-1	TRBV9	CASSVVASGAYGQFF
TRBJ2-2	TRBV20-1	CSARAGGSSGELFF
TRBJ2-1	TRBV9	CASSVQGLRDEQFF
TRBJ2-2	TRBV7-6	CASSSRGIRTRGDTGELFF
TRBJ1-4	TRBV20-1	CSARDGLNEKLFF
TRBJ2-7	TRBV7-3	CASSLDRFHEQYF
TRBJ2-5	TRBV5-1	CASSFQAGGKETQYF
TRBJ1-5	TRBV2	CASSGTGGAGNQPQHF
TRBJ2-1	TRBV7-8	CASSPPSGGGRNEQFF
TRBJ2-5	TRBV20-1	CSASVLAGLMETQYF
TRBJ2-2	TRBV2	CASRELGQRNTGELFF
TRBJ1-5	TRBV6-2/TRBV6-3	CASSFRAGGMQPQHF
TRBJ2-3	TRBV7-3	CASSLRATGGYDTQYF
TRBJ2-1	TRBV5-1	CASGLGTGTNNEQFF
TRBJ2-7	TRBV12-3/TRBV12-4	CASSKQGASYEQYF
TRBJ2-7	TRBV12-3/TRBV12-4	CASSLGARSYEQYF
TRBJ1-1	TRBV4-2	CASSHDLLSRGNTEAFF
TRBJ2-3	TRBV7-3	CASSMDPGLVNTQYF